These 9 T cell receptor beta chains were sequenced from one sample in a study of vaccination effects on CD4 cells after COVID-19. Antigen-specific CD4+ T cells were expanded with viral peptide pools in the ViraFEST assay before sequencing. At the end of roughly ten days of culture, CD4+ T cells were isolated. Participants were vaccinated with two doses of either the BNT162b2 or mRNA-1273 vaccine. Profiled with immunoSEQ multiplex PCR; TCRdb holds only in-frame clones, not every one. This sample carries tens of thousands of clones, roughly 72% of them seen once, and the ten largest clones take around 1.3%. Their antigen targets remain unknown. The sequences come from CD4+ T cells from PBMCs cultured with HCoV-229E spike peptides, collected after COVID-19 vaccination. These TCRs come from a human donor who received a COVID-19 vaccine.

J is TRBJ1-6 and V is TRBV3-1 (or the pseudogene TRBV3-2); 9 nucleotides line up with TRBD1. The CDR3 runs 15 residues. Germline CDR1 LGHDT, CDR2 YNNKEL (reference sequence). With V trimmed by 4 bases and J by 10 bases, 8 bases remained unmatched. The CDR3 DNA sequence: TGTGCCAGCAGCCCCCCGGGACAGGGATACTCACCCCTCCACTTT. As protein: CASSPPGQGYSPLHF.

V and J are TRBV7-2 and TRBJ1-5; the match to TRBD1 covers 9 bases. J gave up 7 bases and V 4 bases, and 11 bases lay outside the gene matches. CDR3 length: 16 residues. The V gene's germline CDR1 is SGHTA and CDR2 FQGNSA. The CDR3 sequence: CASSSSGGTGSQPQHF. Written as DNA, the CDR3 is TGTGCCAGCAGCTCTAGTGGGGGGACAGGGTCACAGCCCCAGCATTTT. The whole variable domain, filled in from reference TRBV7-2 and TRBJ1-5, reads GAGVSQSPSNKVTEKGKDVELRCDPISGHTALYWYRQSLGQGLEFLIYFQGNSAPDKSGLPSDRFSAERTGGSVSTLTIQRTQQEDSAVYLCASSSSGGTGSQPQHFGDGTRLSIL.

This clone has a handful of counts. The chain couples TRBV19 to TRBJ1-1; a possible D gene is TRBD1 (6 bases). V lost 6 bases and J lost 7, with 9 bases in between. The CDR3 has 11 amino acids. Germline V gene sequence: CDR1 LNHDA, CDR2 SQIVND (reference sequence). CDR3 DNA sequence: TGTGCCAGTAGCAACAGGGTTGAAGCTTTCTTT. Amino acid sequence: CASSNRVEAFF.

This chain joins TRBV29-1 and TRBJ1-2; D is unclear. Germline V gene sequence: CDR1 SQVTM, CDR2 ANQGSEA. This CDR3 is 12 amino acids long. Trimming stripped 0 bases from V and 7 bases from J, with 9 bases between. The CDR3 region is CSVEDIGGGYTF. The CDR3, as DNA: TGCAGCGTTGAAGACATCGGAGGTGGCTACACCTTC.

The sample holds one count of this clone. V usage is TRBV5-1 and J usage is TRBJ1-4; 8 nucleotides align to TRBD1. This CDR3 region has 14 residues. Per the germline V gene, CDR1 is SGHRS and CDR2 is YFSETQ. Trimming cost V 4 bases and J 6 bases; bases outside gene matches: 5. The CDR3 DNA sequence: TGCGCCAGCAGCCTAGGACAGGGAGATGAAAAACTGTTTTTT. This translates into CASSLGQGDEKLFF.

The CDR3: CASSGRDRDGYTF. The CDR3 DNA follows: TGTGCCAGCAGTGGGCGGGACCGGGATGGCTACACCTTC. The rearrangement uses TRBV6-6 and TRBJ1-2; possibly TRBD1 for D (5 bases). The germline CDR1 and CDR2 sequences are MNHNY and SVGAGI (reference sequence). Trimming cost V 5 bases and J 6 bases, with 13 bases left between them. This CDR3 region has 13 residues.

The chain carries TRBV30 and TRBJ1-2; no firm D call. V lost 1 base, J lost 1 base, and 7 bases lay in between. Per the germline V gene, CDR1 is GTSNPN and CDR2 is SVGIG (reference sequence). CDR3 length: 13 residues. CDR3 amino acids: CAWSESSNYGYTF. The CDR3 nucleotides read TGTGCCTGGAGTGAGTCAAGTAACTATGGCTACACCTTC.

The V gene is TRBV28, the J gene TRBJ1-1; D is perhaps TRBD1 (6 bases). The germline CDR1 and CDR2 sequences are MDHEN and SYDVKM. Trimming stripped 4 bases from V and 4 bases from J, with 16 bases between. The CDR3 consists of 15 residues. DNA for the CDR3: TGTGCCAGCAGTTCTACGACAGGACGGTTCACTGAAGCTTTCTTT. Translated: CASSSTTGRFTEAFF.

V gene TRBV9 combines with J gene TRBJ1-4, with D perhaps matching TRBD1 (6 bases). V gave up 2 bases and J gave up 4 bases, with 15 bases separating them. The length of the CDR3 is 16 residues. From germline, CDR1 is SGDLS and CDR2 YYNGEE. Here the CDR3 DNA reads TGTGCCAGCAGCGTGGGGGGGCTTGAGCATAATGAAAAACTGTTTTTT. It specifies CASSVGGLEHNEKLFF.